A selection of T cell receptor beta chains follows, all from one sample in a study of blood T cells in healthy people across ages. TCRdb redid the calling of the 5' RACE reads with MiXCR, one entry per CDR3 protein. Here the sample spans about 1,500,000 distinct CDR3 sequences, around 39% being singletons. Sequencing input: blood. These TCRs come from a young woman in good health. Both conserved end residues are part of each CDR3. A D gene is named only where the DNA matches it firmly. Not every row has a clone size; where given, it reads once, few, many or a size class.

v_call	d_call	clone_size	j_call	cdr3_nt	cdr3_aa
TRBV12-3/TRBV12-4	TRBD2	NA	TRBJ2-1	TGTGCCAGCAGTCAGCGGGAGGGGGCCTACAATGAGCAGTTCTTC	CASSQREGAYNEQFF
TRBV19	NA	NA	TRBJ1-5	TGTGCCAGTAGTGGCAGGGGACTCAATCAGCCCCAGCATTTT	CASSGRGLNQPQHF
TRBV7-9	TRBD1	few	TRBJ1-2	TGTGCCAGCAGCCTAACAGGGGCCGAGAGGGCTAACTATGGCTACACCTTC	CASSLTGAERANYGYTF
TRBV4-1	TRBD1	NA	TRBJ2-7	TGCGCCAGCAGCCAGGACAGGGTCGGGCACGAGCAGTACTTC	CASSQDRVGHEQYF
TRBV2	NA	few	TRBJ2-3	TGTGCCAGCAGTGATGGCGTGGATACGCAGTATTTT	CASSDGVDTQYF
TRBV7-9	TRBD1	NA	TRBJ1-3	TGTGCCAGCAGCTCCAGGGGGCAAGTTGGAAACACCATATATTTT	CASSSRGQVGNTIYF
TRBV5-5	NA	few	TRBJ2-2	TGTGCCAGCAGCCTAGGGACGGTGAACACCGGGGAGCTGTTTTTT	CASSLGTVNTGELFF
TRBV7-3	NA	NA	TRBJ2-5	TGTGCCAGCAGCTTACTAGGTTCTAGGGGGGAGACCCAGTACTTC	CASSLLGSRGETQYF
TRBV6-6	TRBD1	few	TRBJ2-6	TGTGCCAGCAGTCGAGGACAGGGGGCTGGGGCCAACGTCCTGACTTTC	CASSRGQGAGANVLTF
TRBV12-3/TRBV12-4	NA	NA	TRBJ2-7	TGTGCCAGCACCCAGTCCCGGGGAGAAGGGACCTACGAGCAGTACTTC	CASTQSRGEGTYEQYF
TRBV20-1	TRBD1	NA	TRBJ1-1	TGCAGTGCCGGCAGGGGGATCGGCACTGAGGCTTTCTTT	CSAGRGIGTEAFF
TRBV27	NA	NA	TRBJ1-2	TGTGCCAGCGCTCCCATCAATGCTAACTATGGCTACACCTTC	CASAPINANYGYTF
TRBV20-1	NA	few	TRBJ2-3	TGCAGTGCTAGAGATTCGAACATAGAGGGCACAGATACGCAGTATTTT	CSARDSNIEGTDTQYF
TRBV27	TRBD2	NA	TRBJ2-7	TGTGCCAGCAGTCCGTATAGCGGGGGGGCCTACGAGCAGTACTTC	CASSPYSGGAYEQYF
TRBV5-1	NA	NA	TRBJ2-7	TGCGCCAGCAGCGCCCTAACCTCAGGGCGCGAGCAGTACTTC	CASSALTSGREQYF
TRBV29-1	TRBD2	few	TRBJ2-7	TGCAGCGTTCGCGAGCGGGAGTCTGAGCAGTACTTC	CSVRERESEQYF
TRBV5-1	NA	NA	TRBJ1-4	TGCGCCAGCAGCTTGGGAGCCGGGGGAGAAAAACTGTTTTTT	CASSLGAGGEKLFF
TRBV2	TRBD2	NA	TRBJ2-1	TGTGCCAGCCAAGCTCCGGGACTAGCGGGAGTGAGTGAGCAGTTCTTC	CASQAPGLAGVSEQFF
TRBV10-3	NA	NA	TRBJ2-7	TGTGCCATCAGTGAGTCGTCTCAGGTGACCTACGAGCAGTACTTC	CAISESSQVTYEQYF
TRBV2	NA	few	TRBJ2-7	TGTGCCAGCCAACAGGGAACCTACGAGCAGTACTTC	CASQQGTYEQYF
TRBV27	NA	once	TRBJ1-6	TGTGCCAGCAGTTTCAACAGGGAGGTTAATTCACCCCTCCACTTT	CASSFNREVNSPLHF
TRBV10-3	TRBD2	NA	TRBJ2-1	TGTGCCATCAGTGAGCGGGAGGCCCCCTACAATGAGCAGTTCTTC	CAISEREAPYNEQFF
TRBV4-2	TRBD2	few	TRBJ2-5	TGTGCCAGCAGCCAAGAGGTTTTAGCGGGGGCAGAGACCCAGTACTTC	CASSQEVLAGAETQYF
TRBV2	TRBD1	NA	TRBJ1-6	TGTGCCAGCGACGAGACAGGGGGCTATAATTCACCCCTCCACTTT	CASDETGGYNSPLHF
TRBV28	TRBD1	NA	TRBJ1-2	TGTGCCAGCAGACTAACCGGGACAGGGGGCTATGGCTACACCTTC	CASRLTGTGGYGYTF
TRBV14	TRBD1	NA	TRBJ2-7	TGTGCCAGCAGCCAAGATAGGGGGACAGGCTTCTCCTACGAGCAGTACTTC	CASSQDRGTGFSYEQYF
TRBV6-5	TRBD2	few	TRBJ2-5	TGTGCCAGCAGTCACCAACCTCTTAGCGGGGGGGCTGAGGAAGAAGAGACCCAGTACTTC	CASSHQPLSGGAEEEETQYF
TRBV12-3/TRBV12-4	TRBD2	few	TRBJ2-7	TGTGCCAGCAGCCCTAGCGGGGGGTCGTTCCACGAGCAGTACTTC	CASSPSGGSFHEQYF
TRBV11-2	NA	NA	TRBJ1-2	TGTGCCAGCAGCTTAGTCTACTCGGGACGGGGCAAACCTAACTATGGCCACACCTTC	CASSLVYSGRGKPNYGHTF
TRBV20-1	TRBD1	NA	TRBJ1-2	TGCAGTGCGAAACCCGGGACAGGGGTCTATGGCTACACCTTC	CSAKPGTGVYGYTF
TRBV19	NA	NA	TRBJ1-5	TGTGCCAGTAGTATTGGCCAGATCAATCAGCCCCAGCATTTT	CASSIGQINQPQHF
TRBV7-9	NA	NA	TRBJ1-2	TGTGCCAGCAGCCCTGGGGACGGTGCTAACTATGGCTACACCTTC	CASSPGDGANYGYTF
TRBV28	NA	few	TRBJ2-3	TGTGCCAGCAGTTTAAGCCCGAAAAGCACAGATACGCAGTATTTT	CASSLSPKSTDTQYF
TRBV6-5	NA	NA	TRBJ2-5	TGTGCCAGCAGGTGGGGGGCACAAGAGACCCAGTACTTC	CASRWGAQETQYF
TRBV28	NA	NA	TRBJ2-7	TGTGCCAGCAGTTCCCCCAGGACGACCTACGAGCAGTACTTC	CASSSPRTTYEQYF
TRBV5-1	NA	NA	TRBJ2-3	TGCGCCAGCAGCCCCTACGCCTTGGATACGCAGTATTTT	CASSPYALDTQYF
TRBV20-1	NA	NA	TRBJ2-5	TGCAGTGCTGGACGGGACAACCGAGAGACCCAGTACTTC	CSAGRDNRETQYF
TRBV7-3	NA	few	TRBJ2-7	TGTGCCAGCGCCCCTCAGGAAGGAAGCTACGAGCAGTACTTC	CASAPQEGSYEQYF
TRBV15	NA	few	TRBJ2-1	TGTGCCACCAGCAGAGTGGCAGGGGGGGATGAGCAGTTCTTC	CATSRVAGGDEQFF